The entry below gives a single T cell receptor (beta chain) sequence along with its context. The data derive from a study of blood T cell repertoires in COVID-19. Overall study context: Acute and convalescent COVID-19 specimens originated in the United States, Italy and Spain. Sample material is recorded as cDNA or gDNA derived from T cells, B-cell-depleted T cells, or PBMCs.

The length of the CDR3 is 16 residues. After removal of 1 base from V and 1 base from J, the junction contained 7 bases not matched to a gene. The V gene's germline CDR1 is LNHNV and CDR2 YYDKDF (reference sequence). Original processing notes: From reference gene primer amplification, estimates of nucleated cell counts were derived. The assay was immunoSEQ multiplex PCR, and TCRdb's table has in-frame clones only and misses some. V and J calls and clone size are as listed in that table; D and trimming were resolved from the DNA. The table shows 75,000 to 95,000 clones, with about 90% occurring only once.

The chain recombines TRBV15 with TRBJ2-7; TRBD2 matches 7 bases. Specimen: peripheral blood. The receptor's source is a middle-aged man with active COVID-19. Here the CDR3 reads CATSRGLGLESYEQYF. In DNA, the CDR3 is TGTGCCACCAGCAGAGGGCTCGGACTAGAATCCTACGAGCAGTACTTC.